The next 14 T cell receptor beta chains were all read from a single sample in a study of blood T cell repertoires in COVID-19. The assay was immunoSEQ multiplex PCR, and TCRdb's table has in-frame clones only and misses some. The table shows roughly 110,000 clones, with around 83% occurring only once. Sequencing input: peripheral blood. These receptors all come from a man aged 35 to 55 with acute or convalescent COVID-19.

This rearrangement joins TRBV18 to TRBJ2-2; 10 bases map to TRBD2. V lost 7 bases, J lost 5 bases, and 7 bases stayed unmatched. The CDR3 extends over 15 amino acids. The germline V gene encodes CDR1 KGHSH and CDR2 LQKENI. CDR3 amino acids: CASYSGGAKTGELFF. DNA of the CDR3: TGTGCCAGCTACAGCGGGGGGGCCAAGACCGGGGAGCTGTTTTTT.

The rearrangement links TRBV19 to TRBJ2-7; D might be TRBD1 (6 bases). V lost 3 bases and J 8 bases, leaving 23 bases between the germline ends. Germline CDR1 LNHDA, CDR2 SQIVND (reference sequence). The CDR3 length is 16 residues. CDR3 nucleotide sequence: TGTGCCAGTAGTATCTCCGCCGGGACACAAAATTTAAAGCAGTACTTC. Translated, it gives CASSISAGTQNLKQYF.

The V gene is TRBV7-3, the J gene TRBJ2-2; possibly TRBD2 for D (5 bases). Trimming pared 4 bases from V and 6 bases from J, leaving 12 bases between. CDR3 size: 14 residues. Germline V gene data show CDR1 as SGHTA and CDR2 as FQGTGA. CDR3 region: CASSSRRGSGELFF. The CDR3 DNA sequence: TGTGCCAGCAGCTCCCGGAGAGGGTCCGGGGAGCTGTTTTTT.

This clone was seen only once. The V and J genes are TRBV11-2 and TRBJ2-5; 10 positions agree with TRBD2. The germline gives CDR1 SGHAT, CDR2 FQNNGV. The trim removed 5 bases at V and 6 bases at J, leaving 9 bases unmatched. This CDR3 has 15 amino acids. The CDR3 DNA reads as TGTGCCAGCAGCGGTAGCGGGGGGCGGGGAAAGACCCAGTACTTC. Residues: CASSGSGGRGKTQYF.

The chain joins TRBV5-1 to TRBJ1-3; D gene ambiguous. V lost 2 bases to trimming and J lost 3 bases, with 12 bases between them. The length of the CDR3 is 15 residues. Germline V lookup: CDR1 SGHRS, CDR2 YFSETQ. The CDR3 loop is CASSLGGQGGNTIYF. CDR3 sequence (DNA): TGCGCCAGCAGCTTAGGAGGGCAAGGTGGAAACACCATATATTTT.

The genes are TRBV5-1 and TRBJ1-2; D uncertain. Trimming took 4 bases from V and 8 from J, leaving 9 bases between them. The CDR3 totals 11 residues. Germline CDR1 SGHRS, CDR2 YFSETQ. CDR3 sequence: CASSRGLGYTF. The CDR3 DNA follows: TGCGCCAGCAGCCGAGGGCTCGGCTACACCTTC. The complete variable domain, with remaining parts taken from reference TRBV5-1 and TRBJ1-2, reads KAGVTQTPRYLIKTRGQQVTLSCSPISGHRSVSWYQQTPGQGLQFLFEYFSETQRNKGNFPGRFSGRQFSNSRSEMNVSTLELGDSALYLCASSRGLGYTFGSGTRLTVV.

Notes on this clone: The junction does not match germline at one end; this may be a read error. The gene calls are TRBV2 and TRBJ2-2; tentatively, D is TRBD2 (6 bases). From germline, CDR1 is SNHLY and CDR2 FYNNEI. There are 15 residues in the CDR3. As DNA, the CDR3 is TGTGCCAGCAGTCAAGCTCTAGCGTCCACCGGGGAGCTGTTTTTT. Its protein is CASSQALASTGELFF.

The gene calls are TRBV4-2 and TRBJ2-3; D gene uncertain. The CDR3 spans 17 residues. CDR1 and CDR2 (germline): LGHNA, YNFKEQ. V was cut by 4 bases and J by 4 bases, with 21 bases left in between. The CDR3 sequence: CASSRVSAATDSDTQYF. CDR3 bases: TGTGCCAGCAGCCGAGTAAGCGCTGCGACCGACTCAGATACGCAGTATTTT.

This clone came up once. One junction end does not reproduce the germline sequence, and a read error may be involved. The gene calls are TRBV4-1 and TRBJ1-4, with 8 nucleotides matching TRBD1. Germline V gene data show CDR1 as MGHRA and CDR2 as YSYEKL. The CDR3 spans 15 residues. CDR3: CASSKDGTGGEKLFF. The DNA of the CDR3 is TGCGCCAGCAGCAAAGATGGGACAGGAGGCGAAAAACTGTTTTTT.

The J gene is TRBJ2-3, the V gene TRBV7-2, with D maybe TRBD2 (6 bases). The CDR3 length is 15 residues. CDR1 SGHTA and CDR2 FQGNSA come from the germline V gene. Trimming cost V 5 bases and J 5 bases, with 17 bases left between them. The CDR3 sequence: CASSLRPGRGDTQYF. The CDR3 DNA reads as TGTGCCAGCAGCCTCCGACCGGGGCGGGGAGATACGCAGTATTTT.

This clone was counted only a few times. The chain uses TRBV25-1 and TRBJ1-6; possible D gene TRBD1, 6 bases. Germline CDR1 is MGHDK and CDR2 is SYGVNS. This CDR3 is built from 13 residues. The V end lost 8 bases, the J end lost 8 bases, and 13 bases lay between the germline ends. The CDR3 loop reads CASGTGFDSPLHF. The DNA of the CDR3 is TGTGCCAGCGGAACAGGGTTTGATTCACCCCTCCACTTT. Based on the CDR3 plus reference TRBV25-1 and TRBJ1-6, the full variable domain is EADIYQTPRYLVIGTGKKITLECSQTMGHDKMYWYQQDPGMELHLIHYSYGVNSTEKGDLSSESTVSRIRTEHFPLTLESARPSHTSQYLCASGTGFDSPLHFGNGTRLTVT.

The chain recombines TRBV5-1 with TRBJ2-1; 12 bases align to TRBD1. Germline V gives CDR1 SGHRS, CDR2 YFSETQ. With V trimmed by 4 bases and J by 7 bases, 6 bases remained unmatched. This CDR3 has 15 residues. The CDR3 sequence: CASSVGQGADNEQFF. As DNA, the CDR3 is TGCGCCAGCAGCGTGGGACAGGGGGCTGATAATGAGCAGTTCTTC.

The CDR3 sequence is CASSLGASYNEQFF. The DNA for the CDR3 is TGTGCCAGCAGCTTAGGGGCCTCCTACAATGAGCAGTTCTTC. The gene calls are TRBV11-3 and TRBJ2-1; D remains ambiguous. This CDR3 has 14 amino acids. Trimming cost V 1 base and J 0 bases, with 4 bases left between them. Germline V CDR1 and CDR2: SGHNT, YENEEA.

This chain joins TRBV24-1 and TRBJ2-7, with D possibly TRBD1 on 6 matching bases. V was trimmed by 4 bases and J by 0 bases, leaving 21 bases between them. Germline V gene lookup returns CDR1 KGHDR and CDR2 SFDVKD. The CDR3 is 18 residues long. The CDR3 bases are TGTGCCACCAGTGACCTTAACAACAGGGCCCGAAGCTCCTACGAGCAGTACTTC. Translated: CATSDLNNRARSSYEQYF.